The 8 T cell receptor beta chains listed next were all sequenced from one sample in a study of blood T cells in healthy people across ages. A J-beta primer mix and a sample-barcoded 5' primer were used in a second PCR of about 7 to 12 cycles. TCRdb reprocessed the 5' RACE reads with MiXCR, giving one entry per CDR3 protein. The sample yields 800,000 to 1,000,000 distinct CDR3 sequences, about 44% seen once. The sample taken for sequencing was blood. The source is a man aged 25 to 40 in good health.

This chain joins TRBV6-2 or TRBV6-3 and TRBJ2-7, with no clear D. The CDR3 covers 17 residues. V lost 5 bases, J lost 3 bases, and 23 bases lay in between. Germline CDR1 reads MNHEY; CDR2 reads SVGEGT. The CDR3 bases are TGTGCCAGCAGTCCTCTTTCCCGCCGGCCCCTAGGCTACGAGCAGTACTTC. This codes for CASSPLSRRPLGYEQYF.

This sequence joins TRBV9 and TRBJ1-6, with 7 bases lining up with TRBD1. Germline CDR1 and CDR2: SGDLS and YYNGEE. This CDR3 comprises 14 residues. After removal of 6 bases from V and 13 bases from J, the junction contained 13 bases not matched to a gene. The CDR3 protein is CASTSGQATRPLHF. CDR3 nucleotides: TGTGCCAGCACCTCAGGACAGGCCACACGTCCCCTCCACTTT.

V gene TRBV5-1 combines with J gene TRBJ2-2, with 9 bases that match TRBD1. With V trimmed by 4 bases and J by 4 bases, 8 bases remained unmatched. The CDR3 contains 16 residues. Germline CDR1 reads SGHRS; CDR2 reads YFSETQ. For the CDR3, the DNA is TGCGCCAGCAGCCCCCTACAGGGGGCGGTCACCGGGGAGCTGTTTTTT. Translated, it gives CASSPLQGAVTGELFF. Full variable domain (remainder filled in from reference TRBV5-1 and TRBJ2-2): KAGVTQTPRYLIKTRGQQVTLSCSPISGHRSVSWYQQTPGQGLQFLFEYFSETQRNKGNFPGRFSGRQFSNSRSEMNVSTLELGDSALYLCASSPLQGAVTGELFFGEGSRLTVL.

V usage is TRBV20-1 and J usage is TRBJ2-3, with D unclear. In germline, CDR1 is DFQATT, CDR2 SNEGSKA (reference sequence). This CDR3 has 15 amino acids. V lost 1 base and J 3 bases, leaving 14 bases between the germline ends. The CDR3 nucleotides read TGCAGTGCTAGAGTGCCGCGAAGGGCGACAGATACGCAGTATTTT. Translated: CSARVPRRATDTQYF.

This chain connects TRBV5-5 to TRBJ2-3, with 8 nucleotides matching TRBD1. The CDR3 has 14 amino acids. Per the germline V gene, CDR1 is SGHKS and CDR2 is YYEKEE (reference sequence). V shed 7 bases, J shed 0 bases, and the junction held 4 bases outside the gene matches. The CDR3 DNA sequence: TGTGCCAGCGGACAGGGTTGGAGCACAGATACGCAGTATTTT. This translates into CASGQGWSTDTQYF. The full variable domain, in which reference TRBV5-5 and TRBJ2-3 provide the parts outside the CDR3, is DAGVTQSPTHLIKTRGQQVTLRCSPISGHKSVSWYQQVLGQGPQFIFQYYEKEERGRGNFPDRFSARQFPNYSSELNVNALLLGDSALYLCASGQGWSTDTQYFGPGTRLTVL.

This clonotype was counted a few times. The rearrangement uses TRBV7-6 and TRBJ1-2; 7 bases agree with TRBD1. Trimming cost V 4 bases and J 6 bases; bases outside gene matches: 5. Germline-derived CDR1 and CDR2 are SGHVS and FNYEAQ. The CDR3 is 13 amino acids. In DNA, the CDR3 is TGTGCCAGCAGCTGGACAGGAAGCAATGGCTACACCTTC. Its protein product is CASSWTGSNGYTF.

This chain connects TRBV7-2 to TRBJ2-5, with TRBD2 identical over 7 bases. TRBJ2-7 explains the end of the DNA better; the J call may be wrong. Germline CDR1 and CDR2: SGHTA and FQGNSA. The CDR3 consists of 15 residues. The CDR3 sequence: CASSLVSGATYEQYF. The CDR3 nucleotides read TGTGCCAGCAGCTTAGTAAGCGGGGCCACGTACGAGCAGTACTTC.

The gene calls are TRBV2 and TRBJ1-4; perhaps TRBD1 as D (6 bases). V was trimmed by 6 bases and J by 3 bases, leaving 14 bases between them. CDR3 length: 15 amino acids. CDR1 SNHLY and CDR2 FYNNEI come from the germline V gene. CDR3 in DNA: TGTGCCAGCAGACAGGGAGACCAAGCTAATGAAAAACTGTTTTTT. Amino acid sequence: CASRQGDQANEKLFF.